What follows is one T cell receptor (beta chain) and its context. The V gene lost 6 bases and the J gene lost 4 bases, with 12 bases spanning the gap. This CDR3 contains 13 residues. The data originate from a study of blood T cell repertoires in COVID-19. The table came from immunoSEQ multiplex PCR; TCRdb's copy has only in-frame clones and leaves some out. The sample lists around 100,000 clones; around nine tenths were seen once. Sequences were obtained from peripheral blood. The V call is TRBV12-3 or TRBV12-4, the J call TRBJ1-1; possible D gene TRBD1, 5 bases. The sequence derives from a human donor in a cohort sampled during active COVID-19. This CDR3 reads CASSRKGPTEAFF. CDR3 DNA: TGTGCCAGCAGCAGAAAGGGGCCCACTGAAGCTTTCTTT.